This T cell receptor beta chain comes out of a study of blood T cells in healthy people across ages. Study observations and caveats: Aged donors had fewer naive CD4+ cells and lower diversity than long-lived donors. Naive T cell percentage showed a strong correlation with TCR beta diversity.

The table lists this clonotype with a few counts. Its specificity is unknown. The trim removed 5 bases at V and 3 bases at J, leaving 8 bases unmatched. The CDR3 spans 17 residues. Germline V gene data show CDR1 as MNHNS and CDR2 as SASEGT. Combining a sample-barcoded 5' primer with a J-beta primer mix, a second PCR ran for roughly 7 to 11 cycles. TCRdb reanalysed the 5' RACE reads using MiXCR and keeps one entry per CDR3 protein. The profile covers about 1.8 million distinct CDR3 sequences, with roughly 50% appearing a single time and approximately 2.1% taken by the ten largest. The chain has TRBV6-1 and TRBJ2-5, with 14 positions matching TRBD2. The receptor comes from a woman in her forties in good health. The sequencing sample was made of blood. DNA of the CDR3: TGTGCCAGCAGTCCCAACAAGGGACTAGCGGGGGAAGAGACCCAGTACTTC. Protein product: CASSPNKGLAGEETQYF.